The text below deals with one TCR beta chain. This sample is part of a study of ipilimumab plus nivolumab after autologous stem cell transplantation. The CDR3 has 15 residues. From germline, CDR1 is SGHTA and CDR2 FQGTGA. V was pared by 1 base and J by 2 bases, with 3 bases of the junction left unmatched. Assay: immunoSEQ multiplex PCR; the TCRdb copy retains only in-frame clones and omits some. The table has about 40,000 clones, more than 85% seen once. The rearrangement links TRBV7-3 to TRBJ2-3, with 7 nucleotides matching TRBD2. Source: PBMCs, taken in a trial of ipilimumab plus nivolumab as post-transplant consolidation. The TCR sequence derives from a male donor with multiple myeloma. CDR3 sequence (DNA): TGTGCCAGCAGCTTAAGGCGGGAGAACACAGATACGCAGTATTTT. It codes for CASSLRRENTDTQYF. Full variable domain (remainder filled in from reference TRBV7-3 and TRBJ2-3): GAGVSQTPSNKVTEKGKYVELRCDPISGHTALYWYRQSLGQGPEFLIYFQGTGAADDSGLPNDRFFAVRPEGSVSTLKIQRTERGDSAVYLCASSLRRENTDTQYFGPGTRLTVL.